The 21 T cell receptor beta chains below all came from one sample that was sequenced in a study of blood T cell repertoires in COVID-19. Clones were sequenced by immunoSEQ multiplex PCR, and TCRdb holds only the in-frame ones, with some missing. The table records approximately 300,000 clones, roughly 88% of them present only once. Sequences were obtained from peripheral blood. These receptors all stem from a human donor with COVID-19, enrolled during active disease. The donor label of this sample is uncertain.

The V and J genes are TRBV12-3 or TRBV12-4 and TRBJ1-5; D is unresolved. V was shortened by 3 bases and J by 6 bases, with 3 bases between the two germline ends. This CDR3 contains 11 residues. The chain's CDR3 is CASSLAQPQHF. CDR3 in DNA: TGTGCCAGCAGTTTGGCTCAGCCCCAGCATTTT.

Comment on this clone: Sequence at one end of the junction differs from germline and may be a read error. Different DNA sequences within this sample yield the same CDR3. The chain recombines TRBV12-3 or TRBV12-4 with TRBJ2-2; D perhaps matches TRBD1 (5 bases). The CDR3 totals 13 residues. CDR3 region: CAWGRENTGELFF. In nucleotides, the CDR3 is TGCGCCTGGGGCAGGGAGAACACCGGGGAGCTGTTTTTT.

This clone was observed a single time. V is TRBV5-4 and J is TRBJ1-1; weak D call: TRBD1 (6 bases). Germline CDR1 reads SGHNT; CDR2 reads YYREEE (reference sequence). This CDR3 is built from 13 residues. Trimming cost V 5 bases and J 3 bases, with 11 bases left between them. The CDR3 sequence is CASRVTGYTEAFF. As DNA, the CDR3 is TGTGCCAGCAGAGTGACAGGCTACACTGAAGCTTTCTTT.

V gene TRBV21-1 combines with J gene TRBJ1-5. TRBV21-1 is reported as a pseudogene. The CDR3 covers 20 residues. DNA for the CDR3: TGTGCCAGCAGCAAGACCCTTTGTGCGGGGTATATCCTTAGCAATCAGCCCCAGCATTTT. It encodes CASSKTLCAGYILSNQPQHF.

CDR3 in amino acids: CATSGGGGEPQHF. The CDR3 nucleotides read TGTGCCACCAGTGGGGGGGGTGGCGAGCCCCAGCATTTT. V usage is TRBV24-1 and J usage is TRBJ1-5; D may be TRBD1 (5 bases). V lost 5 bases and J 8 bases, leaving 12 bases between the germline ends. Germline V gives CDR1 KGHDR, CDR2 SFDVKD. This CDR3 has 13 residues.

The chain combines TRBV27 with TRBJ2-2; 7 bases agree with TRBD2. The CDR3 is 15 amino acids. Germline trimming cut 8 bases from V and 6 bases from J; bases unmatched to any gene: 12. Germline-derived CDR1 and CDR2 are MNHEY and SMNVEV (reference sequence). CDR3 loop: CASRSSGGRAGELFF. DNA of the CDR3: TGTGCCAGCCGATCTAGCGGAGGGAGGGCCGGGGAGCTGTTTTTT.

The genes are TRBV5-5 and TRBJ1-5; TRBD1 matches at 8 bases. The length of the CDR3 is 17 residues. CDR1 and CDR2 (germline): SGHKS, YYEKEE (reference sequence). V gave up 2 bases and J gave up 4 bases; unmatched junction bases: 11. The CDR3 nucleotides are TGTGCCAGCAGCTTCAGCGACAGGGGTGTGATGAATCAGCCCCAGCATTTT. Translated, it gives CASSFSDRGVMNQPQHF.

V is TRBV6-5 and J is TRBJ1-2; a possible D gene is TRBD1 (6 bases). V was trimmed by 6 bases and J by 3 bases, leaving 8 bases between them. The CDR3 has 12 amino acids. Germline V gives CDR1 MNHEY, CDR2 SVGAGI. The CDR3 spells CASRRTDYGYTF. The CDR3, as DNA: TGTGCCAGCAGAAGGACAGACTATGGCTACACCTTC.

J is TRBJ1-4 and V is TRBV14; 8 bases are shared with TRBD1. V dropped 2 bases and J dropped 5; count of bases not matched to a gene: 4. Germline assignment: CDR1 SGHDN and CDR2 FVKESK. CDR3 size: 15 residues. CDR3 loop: CASSQTQGANEKLFF. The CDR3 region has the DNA TGTGCCAGCAGCCAAACTCAGGGGGCAAATGAAAAACTGTTTTTT.

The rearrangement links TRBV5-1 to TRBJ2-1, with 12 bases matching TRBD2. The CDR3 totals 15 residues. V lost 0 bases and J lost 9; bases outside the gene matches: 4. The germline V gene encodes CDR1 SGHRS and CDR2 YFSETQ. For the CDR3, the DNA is TGCGCCAGCAGCTTGGCACTAGCGGGAGGTGTTGAGCAGTTCTTC. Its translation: CASSLALAGGVEQFF.

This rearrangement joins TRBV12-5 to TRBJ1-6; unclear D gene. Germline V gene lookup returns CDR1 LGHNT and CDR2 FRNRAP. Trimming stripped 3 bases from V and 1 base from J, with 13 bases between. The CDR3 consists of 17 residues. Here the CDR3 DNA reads TGTGCTAGTGGTTTTACCGGGGATAGGTCCTATAATTCACCCCTCCACTTT. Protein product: CASGFTGDRSYNSPLHF.

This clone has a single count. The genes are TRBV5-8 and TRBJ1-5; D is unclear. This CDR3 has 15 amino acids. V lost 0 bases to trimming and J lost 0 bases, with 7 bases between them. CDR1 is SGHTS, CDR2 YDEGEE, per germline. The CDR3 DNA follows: TGTGCCAGCAGCTTGGAGCGGATTAGCAATCAGCCCCAGCATTTT. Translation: CASSLERISNQPQHF.

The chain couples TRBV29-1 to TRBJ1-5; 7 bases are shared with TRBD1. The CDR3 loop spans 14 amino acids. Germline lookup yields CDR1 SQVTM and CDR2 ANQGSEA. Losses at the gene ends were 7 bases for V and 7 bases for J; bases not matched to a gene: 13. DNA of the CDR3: TGCAGCGCCCAGGAGGGGGCAGGGCAACAGCCCCAGCATTTT. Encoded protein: CSAQEGAGQQPQHF.

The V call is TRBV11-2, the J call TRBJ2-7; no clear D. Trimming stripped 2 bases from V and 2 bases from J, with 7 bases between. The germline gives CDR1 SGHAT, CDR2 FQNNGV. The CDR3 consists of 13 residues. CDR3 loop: CASSLSVPYEQYF. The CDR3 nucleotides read TGTGCCAGCAGCTTATCCGTCCCCTACGAGCAGTACTTC.

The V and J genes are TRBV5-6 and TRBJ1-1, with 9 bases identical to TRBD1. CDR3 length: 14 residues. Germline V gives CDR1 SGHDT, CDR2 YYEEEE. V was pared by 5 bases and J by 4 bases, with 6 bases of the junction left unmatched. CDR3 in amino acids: CASRQGASGTEAFF. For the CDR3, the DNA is TGTGCCAGCAGACAGGGGGCGTCGGGCACTGAAGCTTTCTTT.

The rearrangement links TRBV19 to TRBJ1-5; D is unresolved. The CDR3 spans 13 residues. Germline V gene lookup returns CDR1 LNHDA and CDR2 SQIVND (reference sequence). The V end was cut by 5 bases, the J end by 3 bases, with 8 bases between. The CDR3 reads CASSEGNNQPQHF. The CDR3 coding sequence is TGTGCCAGTAGTGAGGGAAACAATCAGCCCCAGCATTTT.

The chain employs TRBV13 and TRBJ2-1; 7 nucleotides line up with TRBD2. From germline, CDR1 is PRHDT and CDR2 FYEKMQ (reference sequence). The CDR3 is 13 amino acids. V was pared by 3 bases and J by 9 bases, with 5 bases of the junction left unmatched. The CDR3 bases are TGTGCCAGCAGCTTTCGTCGCGGGGGTGAGCAGTTCTTC. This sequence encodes CASSFRRGGEQFF.

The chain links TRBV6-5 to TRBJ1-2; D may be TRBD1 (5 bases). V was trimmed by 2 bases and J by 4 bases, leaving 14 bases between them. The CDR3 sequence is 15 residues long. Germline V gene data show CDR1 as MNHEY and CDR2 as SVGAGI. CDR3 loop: CASSYTDIGIYGYTF. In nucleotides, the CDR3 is TGTGCCAGCAGTTACACGGACATAGGGATCTATGGCTACACCTTC.

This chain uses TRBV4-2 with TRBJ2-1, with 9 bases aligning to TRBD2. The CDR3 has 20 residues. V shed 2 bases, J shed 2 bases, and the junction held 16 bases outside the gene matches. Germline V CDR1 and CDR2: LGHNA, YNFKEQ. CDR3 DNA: TGTGCCAGCAGCCAAATTCTCCGCTCCCTGACTAGCGGTACCTACAATGAGCAGTTCTTC. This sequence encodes CASSQILRSLTSGTYNEQFF.

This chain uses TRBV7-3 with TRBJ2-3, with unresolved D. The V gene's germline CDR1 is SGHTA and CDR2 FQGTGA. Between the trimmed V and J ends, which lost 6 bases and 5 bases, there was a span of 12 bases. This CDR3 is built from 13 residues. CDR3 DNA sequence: TGTGCCAGCAGTACCTCGCGTGGAGATACGCAGTATTTT. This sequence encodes CASSTSRGDTQYF. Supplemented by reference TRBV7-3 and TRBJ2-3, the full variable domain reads GAGVSQTPSNKVTEKGKYVELRCDPISGHTALYWYRQSLGQGPEFLIYFQGTGAADDSGLPNDRFFAVRPEGSVSTLKIQRTERGDSAVYLCASSTSRGDTQYFGPGTRLTVL.

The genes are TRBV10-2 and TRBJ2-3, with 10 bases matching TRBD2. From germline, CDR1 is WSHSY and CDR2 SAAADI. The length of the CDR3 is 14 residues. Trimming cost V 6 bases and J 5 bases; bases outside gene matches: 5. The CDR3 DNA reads TGCGCCAGCAGACCCACTAGCGGGGAAGATACGCAGTATTTT. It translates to CASRPTSGEDTQYF.